The 11 T cell receptor beta chains presented below share a single source sample, sequenced in a study of T cells in women clearing cervical HPV infection. Sequenced by immunoSEQ multiplex PCR; TCRdb stores in-frame clones only, minus some. The repertoire table contains approximately 35,000 clones. Sequencing was done on a sample of blood buffy coat. These receptors came from a woman aged 18 to 75 with a cervical HPV16 infection that either progressed to CIN3+ or cleared (not recorded which).

In regard to this clone: The read is 3 residues too short to cover the CDR3 end, so that end is filled in from the germline J gene. This rearrangement joins TRBV7-6 to TRBJ1-1, with D maybe TRBD1 (5 bases). The CDR3 has 13 residues. Germline assignment: CDR1 SGHVS and CDR2 FNYEAQ. Trimming shortened V by 10 bases and J by 1 base, and 13 bases separated the two germline ends. CDR3 DNA (partial): TGTGCCACACCACCAAGGGGGAACACTGAA. Residues: CATPPRGNTE. The whole CDR3 sequence is CATPPRGNTEAFF.

As regards this clone: One junction end disagrees with the germline gene, perhaps due to a read error. Other DNA variants within this sample encode the same CDR3. The CDR3: CASSEGTGGSGANVLTF. CDR3 bases read: TGTGCTAGCAGTGAAGGGACAGGGGGCTCTGGGGCCAACGTC. The chain couples TRBV6-1 to TRBJ2-6; 11 positions agree with TRBD1. From the germline J gene comes the end of the CDR3, since the read stops 3 residues before it. Germline values: CDR1 MNHNS, CDR2 SASEGT. The CDR3 has 17 residues.

Notes on this clone: The CDR3 goes on 3 residues after the read ends, and that part is filled in from the germline J gene. V is TRBV30 and J is TRBJ2-7; D not certain. Germline CDR1 and CDR2: GTSNPN and SVGIG (reference sequence). Trimming pared 1 base from V and 5 bases from J, leaving 6 bases between. The CDR3 contains 11 residues. The CDR3 DNA, read in part, is TGTGCCTGGAGTGACTTCCACGAG. As protein: CAWSDFHE. The whole CDR3 protein reads CAWSDFHEQYF. Complete variable domain (other parts from reference TRBV30 and TRBJ2-7): SQTIHQWPATLVQPVGSPLSLECTVEGTSNPNLYWYRQAAGRGLQLLFYSVGIGQISSEVPQNLSASRPQDRQFILSSKKLLLSDSGFYLCAWSDFHEQYFGPGTRLTVT.

Regarding this clone: The sequence runs out 3 residues before the end of the CDR3; the remainder is reconstructed from the germline J gene. V is TRBV18 and J is TRBJ2-5, with D hard to call. Per the germline V gene, CDR1 is KGHSH and CDR2 is LQKENI. The CDR3 loop spans 13 amino acids. V lost 8 bases to trimming and J lost 3 bases, with 13 bases between them. The CDR3 is CASISSLEETQYF. CDR3 DNA, as far as it was read: TGTGCCAGCATATCCTCCCTCGAAGAGACC.

Regarding this clone: The read terminates 3 residues before the CDR3 end, so the remaining end is supplied by the germline J gene. The gene calls are TRBV2 and TRBJ1-2; D is ambiguous. Deletions cut 5 bases from V and 4 bases from J, with 5 bases between. CDR3 length: 11 amino acids. Germline CDR1 is SNHLY and CDR2 is FYNNEI. The chain's CDR3 is CASSPGYGYTF. CDR3 DNA, as far as it was read: TGTGCCAGCAGTCCGGGCTATGGC.

Concerning this clone itself: The read terminates 3 residues ahead of where the CDR3 ends, so the germline J gene completes it. The rearrangement links TRBV5-6 to TRBJ2-1; the D gene is possibly TRBD1 (6 bases). This CDR3 spans 14 amino acids. Per the germline V gene, CDR1 is SGHDT and CDR2 is YYEEEE. The V end lost 4 bases, the J end lost 3 bases, and 11 bases lay between the germline ends. The CDR3 DNA, read in part, is TGTGCCAGCAGCCACGGGGACAACTACAATGAG. Protein product: CASSHGDNYNE. The complete CDR3 protein is CASSHGDNYNEQFF.

As concerns this clone: The CDR3 extends 3 residues past the end of the read, so its final part is completed from the germline J gene. This chain connects TRBV20-1 to TRBJ2-2; 7 bases line up with TRBD1. After removal of 3 bases from V and 2 bases from J, the junction contained 9 bases not matched to a gene. Per germline, CDR1 DFQATT and CDR2 SNEGSKA (reference sequence). The CDR3 consists of 16 residues. This CDR3 is CSASHTGDRNTGELFF. CDR3 DNA (partial): TGCAGTGCTAGTCACACAGGGGATCGCAACACCGGGGAG.

Notes on this clone: The read ends 3 residues early relative to the CDR3; the germline J gene fills the gap. The chain has TRBV5-1 and TRBJ1-6; D not resolved. The CDR3 length is 14 residues. The germline V gene has CDR1 SGHRS and CDR2 YFSETQ. V was shortened by 3 bases and J by 8 bases, with 12 bases between the two germline ends. The sequenced part of the CDR3 DNA is TGCGCCAGCAGCTCAGACACAAACCATTCACCC. Translation: CASSSDTNHSP. The entire CDR3 reads CASSSDTNHSPLHF. The full variable domain, in which reference TRBV5-1 and TRBJ1-6 provide the parts outside the CDR3, is KAGVTQTPRYLIKTRGQQVTLSCSPISGHRSVSWYQQTPGQGLQFLFEYFSETQRNKGNFPGRFSGRQFSNSRSEMNVSTLELGDSALYLCASSSDTNHSPLHFGNGTRLTVT.

Notes on this clone: Read coverage stops 3 residues before the CDR3 terminus; the germline J gene supplies the remainder. The chain recombines TRBV19 with TRBJ1-1; no reliable D call. CDR1 and CDR2 from the germline V gene are LNHDA and SQIVND (reference sequence). The CDR3 has 11 amino acids. The CDR3 is CASSILREAFF. CDR3 DNA (partial): TGTGCCAGTAGTATACTCAGGGAA.

Regarding this clone: The CDR3 end lies 3 residues beyond the end of the read and is filled in from the germline J gene. The V gene is TRBV20-1, the J gene TRBJ2-2; TRBD1 aligns across 8 bases. Germline values: CDR1 DFQATT, CDR2 SNEGSKA (reference sequence). The junction had 7 bases not matched to a gene; V was cut back by 0 bases and J by 4 bases. CDR3 length: 16 residues. The CDR3: CSARDRGQGSTGELFF. The DNA read from the CDR3 is TGCAGTGCTAGAGACCGTGGACAGGGTAGCACCGGGGAG.

The CDR3 reads CASSLSLRDEQFF. Incomplete CDR3 DNA: TGTGCCAGCAGCTTATCTCTCAGGGATGAG. This chain links TRBV7-3 with TRBJ2-1; maybe TRBD1 (5 bases). The read terminates 3 residues before the CDR3 end, so the remaining end is supplied by the germline J gene. Between the trimmed V and J ends, which lost 2 bases and 8 bases, there was a span of 10 bases. Germline CDR1 SGHTA, CDR2 FQGTGA. The CDR3 sequence is 13 residues long.